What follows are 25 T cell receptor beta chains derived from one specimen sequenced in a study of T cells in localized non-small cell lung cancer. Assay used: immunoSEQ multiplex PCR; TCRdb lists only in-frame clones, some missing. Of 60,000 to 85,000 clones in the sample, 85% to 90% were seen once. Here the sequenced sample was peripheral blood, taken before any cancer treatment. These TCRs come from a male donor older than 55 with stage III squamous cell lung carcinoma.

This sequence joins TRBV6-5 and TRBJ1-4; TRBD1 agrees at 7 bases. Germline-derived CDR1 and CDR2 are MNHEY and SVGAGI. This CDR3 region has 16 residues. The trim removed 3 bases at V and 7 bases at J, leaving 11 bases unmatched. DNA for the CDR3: TGTGCCAGCAGTTATACCGGTACAGGGGCTGGTGAAAAACTGTTTTTT. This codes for CASSYTGTGAGEKLFF.

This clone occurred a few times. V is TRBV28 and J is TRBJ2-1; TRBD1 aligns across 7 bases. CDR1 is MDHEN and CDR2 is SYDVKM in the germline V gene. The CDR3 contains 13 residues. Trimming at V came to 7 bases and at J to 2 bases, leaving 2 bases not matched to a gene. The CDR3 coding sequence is TGTGCCAGCAACCAGGGGGCCTACAATGAGCAGTTCTTC. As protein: CASNQGAYNEQFF.

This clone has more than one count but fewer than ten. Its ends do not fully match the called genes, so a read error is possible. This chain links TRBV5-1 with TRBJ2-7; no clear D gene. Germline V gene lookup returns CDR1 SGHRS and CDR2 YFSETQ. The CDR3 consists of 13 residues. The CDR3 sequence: CASSLSLSSEQYF. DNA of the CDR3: TGCGCCAGCAGCTTGTCCCTATCCTCCGAGCAGTACTTC.

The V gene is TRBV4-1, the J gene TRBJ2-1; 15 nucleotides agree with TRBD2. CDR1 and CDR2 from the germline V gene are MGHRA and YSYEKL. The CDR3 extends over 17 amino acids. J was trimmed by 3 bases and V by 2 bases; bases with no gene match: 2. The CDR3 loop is CASSQTGLAGGYNEQFF. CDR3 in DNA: TGCGCCAGCAGCCAAACGGGACTAGCGGGGGGCTACAATGAGCAGTTCTTC.

The CDR3 DNA follows: TGCGCCAGCAGCCAAGAAAGGGACCCTAGCACAGATACGCAGTATTTT. Translating gives CASSQERDPSTDTQYF. The chain has TRBV4-1 and TRBJ2-3; D tentatively fits TRBD1 or TRBD2 (5 bases each). The CDR3 totals 16 residues. Germline assignment: CDR1 MGHRA and CDR2 YSYEKL. The germline V and J ends were trimmed by 0 bases and 0 bases, with 10 bases remaining between them.

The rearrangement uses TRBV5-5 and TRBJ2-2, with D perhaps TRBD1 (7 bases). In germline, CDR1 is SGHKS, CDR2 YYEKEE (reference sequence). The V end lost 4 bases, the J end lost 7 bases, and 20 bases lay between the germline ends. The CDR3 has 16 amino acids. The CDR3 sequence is CASSLPEGQRIGELFF. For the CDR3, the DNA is TGTGCCAGCAGCCTCCCGGAGGGACAGCGTATCGGGGAGCTGTTTTTT.

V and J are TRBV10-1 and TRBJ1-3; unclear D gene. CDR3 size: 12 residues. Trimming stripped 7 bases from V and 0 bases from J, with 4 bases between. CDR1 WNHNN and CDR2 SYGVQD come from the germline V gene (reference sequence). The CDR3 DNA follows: TGCGCCAGCAAGGACTCTGGAAACACCATATATTTT. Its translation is CASKDSGNTIYF.

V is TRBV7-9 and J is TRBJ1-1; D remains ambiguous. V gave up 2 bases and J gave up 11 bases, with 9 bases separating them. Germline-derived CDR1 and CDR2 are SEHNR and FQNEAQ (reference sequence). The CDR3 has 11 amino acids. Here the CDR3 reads CASSLIGSAFF. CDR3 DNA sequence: TGTGCCAGCAGCTTAATTGGTTCGGCTTTCTTT.

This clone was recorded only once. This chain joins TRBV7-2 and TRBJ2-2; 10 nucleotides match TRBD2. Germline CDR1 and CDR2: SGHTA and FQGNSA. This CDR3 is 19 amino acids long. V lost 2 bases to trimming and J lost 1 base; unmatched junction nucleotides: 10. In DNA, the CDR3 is TGTGCCAGCAGCTTACGAGCGGGGGGGCTTACGGAGAACACCGGGGAGCTGTTTTTT. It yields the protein CASSLRAGGLTENTGELFF.

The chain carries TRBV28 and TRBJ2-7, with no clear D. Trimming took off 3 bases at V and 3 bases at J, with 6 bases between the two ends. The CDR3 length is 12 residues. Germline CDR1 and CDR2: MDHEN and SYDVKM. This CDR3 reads CASSLGFYEQYV. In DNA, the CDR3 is TGTGCCAGCAGTTTGGGTTTCTACGAGCAGTACGTC.

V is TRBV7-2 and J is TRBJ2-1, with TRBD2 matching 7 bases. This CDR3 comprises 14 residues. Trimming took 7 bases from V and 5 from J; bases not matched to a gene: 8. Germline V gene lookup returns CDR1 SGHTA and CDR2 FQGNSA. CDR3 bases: TGTGCCAGCAAGGTCGGGGGGAGGGACAATGAGCAGTTCTTC. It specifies CASKVGGRDNEQFF.

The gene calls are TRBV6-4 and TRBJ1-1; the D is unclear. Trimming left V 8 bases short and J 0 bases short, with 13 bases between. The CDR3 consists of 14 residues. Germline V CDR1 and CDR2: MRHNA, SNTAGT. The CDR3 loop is CASDPRIMNTEAFF. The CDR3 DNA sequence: TGTGCCAGCGACCCACGGATTATGAACACTGAAGCTTTCTTT.

The chain's CDR3 is CASSFWGSGNTIYF. In DNA, the CDR3 is TGTGCCAGCAGCTTCTGGGGATCTGGAAACACCATATATTTT. This chain links TRBV11-2 with TRBJ1-3; D is undetermined. The ends were cut back, 3 bases at V and 1 base at J, with 7 bases in the middle. The CDR3 has 14 residues. The V gene's germline CDR1 is SGHAT and CDR2 FQNNGV.

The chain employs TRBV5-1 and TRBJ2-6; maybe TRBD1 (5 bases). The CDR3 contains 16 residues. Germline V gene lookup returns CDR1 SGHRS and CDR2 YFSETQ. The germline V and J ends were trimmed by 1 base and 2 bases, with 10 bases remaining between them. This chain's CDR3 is CASSLPGLTGANVLTF. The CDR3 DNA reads TGCGCCAGCAGCTTGCCAGGGTTGACTGGGGCCAACGTCCTGACTTTC.

The CDR3 bases are TGTGCCAGCAGTGCCTCTTCCCCGGGATCAATTGGGTCAGGGGCCAACGTCCTGACTTTC. It is translated as CASSASSPGSIGSGANVLTF. The chain carries TRBV6-1 and TRBJ2-6, with TRBD2 as a possible D gene (5 bases). This CDR3 contains 20 residues. Trimming removed 4 bases from V and 4 bases from J, with 26 bases in between. Germline loops: CDR1 MNHNS, CDR2 SASEGT.

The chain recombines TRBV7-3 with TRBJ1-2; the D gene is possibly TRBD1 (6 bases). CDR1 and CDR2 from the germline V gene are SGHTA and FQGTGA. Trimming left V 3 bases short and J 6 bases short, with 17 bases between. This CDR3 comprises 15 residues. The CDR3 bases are TGTGCCAGCAGCTTGACCGGACAAGGGGGGAATGGCTACACCTTC. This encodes CASSLTGQGGNGYTF.

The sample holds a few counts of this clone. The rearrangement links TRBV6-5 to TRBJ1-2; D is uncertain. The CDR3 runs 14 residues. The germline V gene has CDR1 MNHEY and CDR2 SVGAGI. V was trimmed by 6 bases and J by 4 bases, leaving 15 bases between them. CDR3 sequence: CASSPSIGIYGYTF. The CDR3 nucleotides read TGTGCCAGCAGCCCGTCGATAGGGATCTATGGCTACACCTTC.

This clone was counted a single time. CDR3 in DNA: TGTGCCAGCAGCCCGACCCGTGGGGGGTACAATGAGCAGTTCTTC. Encoded protein: CASSPTRGGYNEQFF. The chain combines TRBV7-9 with TRBJ2-1, with a weak D call TRBD2 (6 bases). Germline V gene lookup returns CDR1 SEHNR and CDR2 FQNEAQ (reference sequence). V gave up 5 bases and J gave up 4 bases, with 15 bases separating them. This CDR3 spans 15 amino acids.

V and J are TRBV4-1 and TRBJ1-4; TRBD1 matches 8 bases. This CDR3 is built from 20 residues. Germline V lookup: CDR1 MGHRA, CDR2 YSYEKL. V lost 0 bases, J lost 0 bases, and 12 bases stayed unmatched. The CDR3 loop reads CASSQDLRQGYFATNEKLFF. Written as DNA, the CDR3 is TGCGCCAGCAGCCAAGATTTACGACAGGGGTATTTTGCAACTAATGAAAAACTGTTTTTT.

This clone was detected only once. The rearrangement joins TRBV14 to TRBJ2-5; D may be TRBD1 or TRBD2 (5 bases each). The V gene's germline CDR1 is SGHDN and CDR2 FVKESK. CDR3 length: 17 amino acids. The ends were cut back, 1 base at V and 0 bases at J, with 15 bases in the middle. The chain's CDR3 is CASSQGVGTSDQETQYF. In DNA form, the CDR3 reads TGTGCCAGCAGCCAAGGTGTTGGGACGTCGGACCAAGAGACCCAGTACTTC.

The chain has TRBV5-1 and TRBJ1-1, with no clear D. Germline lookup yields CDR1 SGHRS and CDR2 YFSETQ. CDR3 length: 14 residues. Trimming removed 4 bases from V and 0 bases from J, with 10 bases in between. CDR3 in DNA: TGCGCCAGCAGCGGTCGCGGGGTGAACACTGAAGCTTTCTTT. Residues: CASSGRGVNTEAFF. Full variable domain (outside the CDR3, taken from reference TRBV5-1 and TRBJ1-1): KAGVTQTPRYLIKTRGQQVTLSCSPISGHRSVSWYQQTPGQGLQFLFEYFSETQRNKGNFPGRFSGRQFSNSRSEMNVSTLELGDSALYLCASSGRGVNTEAFFGQGTRLTVV.

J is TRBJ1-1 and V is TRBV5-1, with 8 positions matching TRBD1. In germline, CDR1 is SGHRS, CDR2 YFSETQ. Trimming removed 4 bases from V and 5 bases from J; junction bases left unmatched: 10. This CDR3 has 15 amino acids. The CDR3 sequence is CASSRRGPLGTEAFF. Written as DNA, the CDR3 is TGCGCCAGCAGCCGCAGGGGGCCTCTTGGGACTGAAGCTTTCTTT.

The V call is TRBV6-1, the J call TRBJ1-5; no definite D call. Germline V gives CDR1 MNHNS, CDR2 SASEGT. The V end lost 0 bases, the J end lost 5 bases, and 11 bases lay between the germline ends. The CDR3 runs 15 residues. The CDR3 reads CASSEAGGSYQPQHF. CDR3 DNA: TGTGCCAGCAGTGAAGCGGGCGGTTCTTATCAGCCCCAGCATTTT.

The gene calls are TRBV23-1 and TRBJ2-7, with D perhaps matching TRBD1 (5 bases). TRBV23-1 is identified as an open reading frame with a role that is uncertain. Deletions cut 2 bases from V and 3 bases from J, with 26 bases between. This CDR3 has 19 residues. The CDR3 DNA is TGCGCCAGCAGTCAACCTACAGGACCCTTGGCGTTCCTAGGCTACGAGCAGTACGTC. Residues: CASSQPTGPLAFLGYEQYV.

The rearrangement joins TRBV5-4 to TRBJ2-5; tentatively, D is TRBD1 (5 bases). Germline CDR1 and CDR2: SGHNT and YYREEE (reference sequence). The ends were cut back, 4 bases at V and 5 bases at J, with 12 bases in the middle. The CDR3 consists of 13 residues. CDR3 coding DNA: TGTGCCAGCAGCCCGGACCCAGGGGAGACCCAGTACTTC. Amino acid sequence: CASSPDPGETQYF.